The subject of this entry is one TCR beta chain. The antigen is unknown. Germline loops: CDR1 MNHNS, CDR2 SASEGT. CDR3 length: 13 residues. V gave up 5 bases and J gave up 3 bases, with 10 bases separating them. This sample stems from a study of glioma-infiltrating T cells. General study points: Gliomas, especially low-grade, showed above-expected tissue-blood divergence; non-neoplastic patients showed below.

The iRepertoire nested amplicon-rescue multiplex PCR amplified TCR alpha and beta CDR3s from RNA. TCRdb recomputed calls from the multiplex PCR reads with MiXCR, one row per CDR3 protein. This table holds about 140,000 distinct CDR3 sequences, about two fifths found once. The specimen sequenced was glioma tissue, nonneoplastic brain tissue, or PBMCs (not recorded which). This rearrangement joins TRBV6-1 to TRBJ1-2; D remains ambiguous. The receptor was isolated from a human donor with low-grade glioma or glioblastoma, undergoing nonglioma brain surgery, or in good health (not recorded which). CDR3 DNA: TGTGCCAGCAGTCCCCTTATGTACTATGGCTACACCTTC. This sequence encodes CASSPLMYYGYTF.